These 12 T cell receptor beta chains were sequenced from one sample in a study of technical replicates of blood from several donors. Clones were sequenced by immunoSEQ multiplex PCR, and TCRdb holds only the in-frame ones, with some missing. Here the sample spans under 90,000 clones, about 94% being singletons. Sequenced input: T cells isolated from PBMCs. These receptors were obtained from a human donor in good health.

The V gene is TRBV4-1, the J gene TRBJ2-2; the match to TRBD2 covers 8 bases. Germline V gene data show CDR1 as MGHRA and CDR2 as YSYEKL. CDR3 length: 17 residues. V dropped 5 bases and J dropped 3; count of bases not matched to a gene: 11. This CDR3 is CASSKGPAGGDTGELFF. The CDR3 nucleotides read TGCGCCAGCAGCAAAGGGCCGGCGGGAGGTGACACCGGGGAGCTGTTTTTT.

This chain uses TRBV7-9 with TRBJ2-3; a possible D gene is TRBD2 (6 bases). The CDR3 runs 17 residues. Germline CDR1 SEHNR, CDR2 FQNEAQ (reference sequence). Trimming removed 4 bases from V and 2 bases from J, with 19 bases in between. The chain's CDR3 is CASSSTKVGGVTDTQYF. CDR3 nucleotides: TGTGCCAGCAGCTCCACAAAGGTGGGAGGTGTCACAGATACGCAGTATTTT.

DNA for the CDR3: TGTGCCAGCAGCTTGGCCGTCGGGGACTCTGGGGCCAACGTCCTGACTTTC. Translated: CASSLAVGDSGANVLTF. The gene calls are TRBV5-6 and TRBJ2-6; the D gene is possibly TRBD2 (5 bases). The CDR3 spans 17 residues. The germline V gene has CDR1 SGHDT and CDR2 YYEEEE. With 0 bases removed from V and 0 bases from J, the gap between germline ends came to 10 bases.

This clone was seen only once. This rearrangement joins TRBV7-3 to TRBJ1-2, with 10 positions matching TRBD1. V lost 4 bases, J lost 10 bases, and 6 bases stayed unmatched. The CDR3 length is 13 residues. Germline V gene lookup returns CDR1 SGHTA and CDR2 FQGTGA. This CDR3 is CASSSGQGPPYTF. The CDR3 region has the DNA TGTGCCAGCAGCTCGGGACAGGGGCCCCCCTACACCTTC.

The genes are TRBV7-9 and TRBJ2-1; D gene ambiguous. Trimming stripped 0 bases from V and 2 bases from J, with 8 bases between. The CDR3 contains 15 residues. Germline assignment: CDR1 SEHNR and CDR2 FQNEAQ (reference sequence). In DNA, the CDR3 is TGTGCCAGCAGCTTAGCCCCAAGCCCCTACAATGAGCAGTTCTTC. Protein product: CASSLAPSPYNEQFF.

The chain combines TRBV7-9 with TRBJ1-2; 9 nucleotides align to TRBD1. Losses at the gene ends were 2 bases for V and 6 bases for J; bases not matched to a gene: 7. The CDR3 runs 15 residues. The germline gives CDR1 SEHNR, CDR2 FQNEAQ (reference sequence). CDR3 sequence: CASSLTGDRAHGYTF. The DNA of the CDR3 is TGTGCCAGCAGCTTAACGGGGGACAGGGCCCATGGCTACACCTTC.

The J gene is TRBJ2-4, the V gene TRBV7-5; the listed D gene, TRBD2, was not tested against the DNA. TRBV7-5 is listed as a pseudogene. The CDR3 extends over 15 amino acids. This chain's CDR3 is CVRSLEGGGTNIQYF. CDR3 sequence (DNA): TGTGTCAGAAGCTTAGAAGGCGGGGGGACGAACATTCAGTACTTC.

The chain has TRBV7-9 and TRBJ1-1; no clear D gene. CDR1 is SEHNR and CDR2 is FQNEAQ in the germline V gene (reference sequence). With 3 bases removed from V and 1 base from J, the gap between germline ends came to 12 bases. CDR3 length equals 15 residues. Here the CDR3 DNA reads TGTGCCAGCAGCTTCGGGAGTTTGACGAACACTGAAGCTTTCTTT. Translation: CASSFGSLTNTEAFF.

This rearrangement joins TRBV6-1 to TRBJ2-3, with 7 bases matching TRBD1. The V gene's germline CDR1 is MNHNS and CDR2 SASEGT. The ends lost 2 bases at V and 1 base at J; junction bases unmatched: 6. The CDR3 is made up of 16 amino acids. CDR3 amino acids: CASSEQGVGGTDTQYF. The CDR3 nucleotides are TGTGCCAGCAGTGAACAGGGGGTTGGAGGCACAGATACGCAGTATTTT.

V usage is TRBV14 and J usage is TRBJ1-2; no definite D call. Trimming pared 3 bases from V and 7 bases from J, leaving 9 bases between. This CDR3 has 12 residues. The germline gives CDR1 SGHDN, CDR2 FVKESK. The CDR3 region is CASSHSVAGYTF. The CDR3 bases are TGTGCCAGCAGCCACTCCGTGGCTGGCTACACCTTC.

The chain is built from TRBV2 and TRBJ2-1; 9 bases line up with TRBD1. From germline, CDR1 is SNHLY and CDR2 FYNNEI. This CDR3 spans 14 amino acids. The trim removed 6 bases at V and 12 bases at J, leaving 12 bases unmatched. In DNA form, the CDR3 reads TGTGCCAGCAGCGGGGACAGGGTGGCGGGCGGGCAGTTCTTC. The encoded protein is CASSGDRVAGGQFF.

The chain has TRBV4-2 and TRBJ2-3; 8 bases match TRBD2. CDR3 length equals 16 residues. In germline, CDR1 is LGHNA, CDR2 YNFKEQ. The J segment lost 2 bases and the V segment lost 1 base, leaving 5 bases of the junction unmatched. The CDR3, as DNA: TGTGCCAGCAGCCAAGGGGCGGGGGGTTCCACAGATACGCAGTATTTT. It codes for CASSQGAGGSTDTQYF.